The 14 T cell receptor beta chains in this list originate from one sample, sequenced in a study of shared clonotypes between healthy human individuals (dated by TCRdb to 2018 to 2020). The library was generated by the immunoSEQ multiplex PCR assay. Imported from immuneACCESS, the table was reduced by TCRdb to in-frame sequences with V and J called. These copies leave out some clones; in studies compared against another copy, an unresolved V gene accounts for under half, and the cause of the remainder is not known. For this sample there are some 2 million clones; over 85% appear just once. The ten largest clones capture 0.9% to 1.5% of the sample. CD8 naive samples consisted of CD45RO-negative cells that were positively selected for CCR7, yielding a CD45RA+CCR7+ population without TemRA cells. The sequenced material came from naive CD8+ T cells sorted from blood. The cell subset or site label on this specimen signifies: CD45RA+CCR7+. The receptors were gathered from a man in his late teens or twenties in good health.

The CDR3 spells CASSPRGSVSTDTQYF. The CDR3 DNA reads TGCGCCAGCAGCCCTCGGGGTAGCGTGAGCACAGATACGCAGTATTTT. V usage is TRBV4-3 and J usage is TRBJ2-3; tentatively, D is TRBD2 (5 bases). This CDR3 has 16 residues. Germline values: CDR1 LGHNA, CDR2 YSLEER. Trimming shortened V by 4 bases and J by 0 bases, and 14 bases separated the two germline ends.

The gene calls are TRBV28 and TRBJ1-6; possibly TRBD1 for D (6 bases). The CDR3 consists of 15 residues. The V gene's germline CDR1 is MDHEN and CDR2 SYDVKM. V shed 1 base and J shed 11 bases, with 15 bases lying between them. The CDR3 loop reads CASSLSQGLGAPLHF. The CDR3 DNA follows: TGTGCCAGCAGTTTATCGCAGGGGCTTGGGGCACCCCTCCACTTT.

The chain uses TRBV4-1 and TRBJ2-5; the match to TRBD2 covers 7 bases. CDR3 size: 16 residues. In germline, CDR1 is MGHRA, CDR2 YSYEKL. The J segment lost 2 bases and the V segment lost 3 bases, leaving 9 bases of the junction unmatched. CDR3: CASSQGTGLSQETQYF. CDR3 in DNA: TGCGCCAGCAGCCAGGGGACGGGACTATCACAAGAGACCCAGTACTTC.

The sample holds one count of this clone. The J gene is TRBJ1-1, the V gene TRBV27; D gene uncertain. The CDR3 spans 15 residues. Germline lookup yields CDR1 MNHEY and CDR2 SMNVEV (reference sequence). Trimming left V 6 bases short and J 6 bases short, with 20 bases between. The CDR3 region is CASSPLAAVIAEAFF. The CDR3 nucleotides read TGTGCCAGCAGCCCCCTCGCCGCCGTGATCGCTGAAGCTTTCTTT.

This clone appeared a few times. The V gene is TRBV5-6, the J gene TRBJ2-7, with D unclear. V was pared by 5 bases and J by 5 bases, with 8 bases between. The length of the CDR3 is 11 residues. Germline CDR1 SGHDT, CDR2 YYEEEE. CDR3 sequence reads: CASSQLHEQYF. DNA of the CDR3: TGTGCCAGCAGTCAGCTCCACGAGCAGTACTTC. Looking up the rest from reference TRBV5-6 and TRBJ2-7 gives the full variable domain: DAGVTQSPTHLIKTRGQQVTLRCSPKSGHDTVSWYQQALGQGPQFIFQYYEEEERQRGNFPDRFSGHQFPNYSSELNVNALLLGDSALYLCASSQLHEQYFGPGTRLTVT.

This sequence joins TRBV9 and TRBJ2-1, with D maybe TRBD1 (6 bases). There are 15 residues in the CDR3. Trimming took off 3 bases at V and 10 bases at J, with 20 bases between the two ends. Germline CDR1 is SGDLS and CDR2 is YYNGEE. The CDR3 sequence is CASSAGLTGFWEQFF. CDR3 nucleotide sequence: TGTGCCAGCAGCGCAGGGCTCACAGGGTTTTGGGAGCAGTTCTTC.

This clone came up a few times. This rearrangement joins TRBV27 to TRBJ1-5, with D unresolved. This CDR3 has 17 residues. Germline V gives CDR1 MNHEY, CDR2 SMNVEV (reference sequence). The V gene lost 4 bases and the J gene lost 0 bases, with 16 bases spanning the gap. This CDR3 is CASSSSLPTYSNQPQHF. As DNA, the CDR3 is TGTGCCAGCAGTTCCTCCCTGCCGACATATAGCAATCAGCCCCAGCATTTT.

This chain joins TRBV11-2 and TRBJ2-3; 7 positions match TRBD2. This CDR3 is 15 amino acids long. V shed 1 base, J shed 2 bases, and the junction held 3 bases outside the gene matches. From germline, CDR1 is SGHAT and CDR2 FQNNGV. The CDR3 DNA is TGTGCCAGCAGCTTAGGAGCGGGGACCACAGATACGCAGTATTTT. Its protein product is CASSLGAGTTDTQYF.

This chain joins TRBV4-1 and TRBJ2-7, with D possibly being TRBD2 (6 bases). Deletions cut 4 bases from V and 6 bases from J, with 10 bases between. The CDR3 spans 12 residues. Germline-derived CDR1 and CDR2 are MGHRA and YSYEKL. The CDR3 region is CASSPGTSEQYF. The CDR3 nucleotides read TGCGCCAGCAGCCCAGGGACTTCCGAGCAGTACTTC.

This sequence joins TRBV6-4 and TRBJ2-6; 7 nucleotides line up with TRBD1. The CDR3 consists of 18 residues. The germline CDR1 and CDR2 sequences are MRHNA and SNTAGT. J lost 0 bases, V lost 5 bases, and 10 bases had no gene match. Here the CDR3 reads CASSHYRDSFSGANVLTF. Here the CDR3 DNA reads TGTGCCAGCAGTCACTACCGGGACAGTTTCTCTGGGGCCAACGTCCTGACTTTC.

This rearrangement joins TRBV6-5 to TRBJ1-2; D ambiguous. The CDR3 is 12 amino acids. V lost 4 bases, J lost 5 bases, and 8 bases lay in between. In germline, CDR1 is MNHEY, CDR2 SVGAGI. CDR3: CASSSEVYGYTF. The CDR3 bases are TGTGCCAGCAGTTCGGAAGTTTATGGCTACACCTTC.

This rearrangement joins TRBV7-9 to TRBJ2-7; D might be TRBD2 (5 bases). V lost 7 bases, J lost 0 bases, and 16 bases lay in between. Germline values: CDR1 SEHNR, CDR2 FQNEAQ (reference sequence). The CDR3 sequence is 15 residues long. CDR3 in amino acids: CASTTPEGLSYEQYF. The CDR3 DNA reads as TGTGCCAGCACCACTCCCGAGGGTCTCTCCTACGAGCAGTACTTC.

The J gene is TRBJ2-7, the V gene TRBV7-9, with 7 bases fitting TRBD2. The CDR3 loop spans 14 amino acids. Per the germline V gene, CDR1 is SEHNR and CDR2 is FQNEAQ (reference sequence). V dropped 5 bases and J dropped 0; count of bases not matched to a gene: 4. The CDR3 coding sequence is TGTGCCAGCAGCGAAAGCGGGGCCTCCTACGAGCAGTACTTC. It specifies CASSESGASYEQYF.

Details on this clone: Other DNA variants within this sample encode the same CDR3. The chain recombines TRBV9 with TRBJ2-7, with D maybe TRBD2 (5 bases). Trimming took 3 bases from V and 0 from J, leaving 7 bases between them. Germline CDR1 SGDLS, CDR2 YYNGEE. The CDR3 sequence is 13 residues long. The CDR3 DNA follows: TGTGCCAGCAGCGCTGGACTCTCCTACGAGCAGTACTTC. Translating it yields CASSAGLSYEQYF.